The entry below gives a single T cell receptor beta chain sequence along with its context. The CDR3 sequence is 15 residues long. The V gene's germline CDR1 is SGHAT and CDR2 FQNNGV. The J segment lost 3 bases and the V segment lost 5 bases, leaving 9 bases of the junction unmatched. The assay was immunoSEQ multiplex PCR, and TCRdb's table has in-frame clones only and misses some. Among under 350,000 clones listed, around 90% were seen once. The data derive from a study of blood T cell repertoires in COVID-19. The wider study: COVID-19 samples collected from the United States, Italy and Spain covered acute and convalescent phases.

The sample was peripheral blood. V usage is TRBV11-2 and J usage is TRBJ2-7; the match to TRBD1 covers 8 bases. The sequence was collected from a woman in her twenties or thirties with COVID-19, enrolled during active disease. The CDR3 is CASSARAGGGYEQYF. DNA for the CDR3: TGTGCCAGCAGCGCAAGGGCAGGGGGCGGCTACGAGCAGTACTTC.